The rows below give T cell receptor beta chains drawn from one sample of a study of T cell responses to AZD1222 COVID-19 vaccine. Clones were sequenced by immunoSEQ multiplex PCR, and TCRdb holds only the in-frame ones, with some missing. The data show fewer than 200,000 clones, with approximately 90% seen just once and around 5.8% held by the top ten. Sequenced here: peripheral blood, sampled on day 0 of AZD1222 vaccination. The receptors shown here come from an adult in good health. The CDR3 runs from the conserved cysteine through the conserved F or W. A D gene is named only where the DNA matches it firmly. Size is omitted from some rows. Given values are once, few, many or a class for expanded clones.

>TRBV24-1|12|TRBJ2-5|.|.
TGTGCCACCAGCAGGGGCGGGGAGACCCAGTACTTC
CATSRGGETQYF
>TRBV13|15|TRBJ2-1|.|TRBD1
TGTGCCAGCAGCTTAGGGACAGGGATAGGGAATGAGCAGTTCTTC
CASSLGTGIGNEQFF
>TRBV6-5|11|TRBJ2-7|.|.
TGTGCCACTAACCAGGGTCGCGAGCAGTACTTC
CATNQGREQYF
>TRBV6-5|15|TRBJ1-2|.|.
TGTGCCAGCAGTAGTCGACAGCGAAATGTCTATGGCTACACCTTC
CASSSRQRNVYGYTF
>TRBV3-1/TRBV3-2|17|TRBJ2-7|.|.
TGTGCCAGCAGCCAAGATCTAGGGATGACACCAGCCTACGAGCAGTACTTC
CASSQDLGMTPAYEQYF
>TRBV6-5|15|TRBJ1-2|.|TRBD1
TGTGCCACCTTACGGGGACAGGGAGGAACCTATGGCTACACCTTC
CATLRGQGGTYGYTF
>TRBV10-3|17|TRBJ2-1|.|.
TGTGCCATCAGTGATGGAGGGGGGGCGAAAGTCTACAATGAGCAGTTCTTC
CAISDGGGAKVYNEQFF
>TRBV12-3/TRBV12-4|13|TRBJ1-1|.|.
TGTGCCAGCACCCGGACAGCTAACACTGAAGCTTTCTTT
CASTRTANTEAFF
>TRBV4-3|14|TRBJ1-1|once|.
TGCGCCAGCAGCCACCGCTATCTAAGGACTGAAGCTTTCTTT
CASSHRYLRTEAFF
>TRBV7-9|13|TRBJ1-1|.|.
TGTGCCAGCAGCTCGGGAATGAACACTGAAGCTTTCTTT
CASSSGMNTEAFF
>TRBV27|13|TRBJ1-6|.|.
TGTGCCAGCAGTTCGTTCCAGAATTCACCCCTCCACTTT
CASSSFQNSPLHF
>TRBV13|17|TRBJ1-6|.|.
TGTGCCAGCAGCTTAGGGGGTGGGTACTCCTATAATTCACCCCTCCACTTT
CASSLGGGYSYNSPLHF
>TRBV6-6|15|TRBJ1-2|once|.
TGTGCCAGCAGTTACGTTCGAGGGACGGTCTATGGCTACACCTTC
CASSYVRGTVYGYTF
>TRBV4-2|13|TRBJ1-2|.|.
TGTGCCAGCAGCCAAACAGGACCCTATGGCTACACCTTC
CASSQTGPYGYTF
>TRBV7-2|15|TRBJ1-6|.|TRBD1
TGTGCCAGCAGGGACACAGGGGCGACTAATTCACCCCTCCACTTT
CASRDTGATNSPLHF
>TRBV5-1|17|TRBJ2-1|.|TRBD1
TGCGCCAGCAGCCGAAGGACAGGGGGCCCCTATGGCAATGAGCAGTTCTTC
CASSRRTGGPYGNEQFF
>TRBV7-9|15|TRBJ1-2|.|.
TGTGCCAGCAGCTCATTAGTGGAGGGACTCCACGGCTACACCTTC
CASSSLVEGLHGYTF
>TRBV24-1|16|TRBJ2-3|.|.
TGTGCCACCAGTGATCAGAACCGGGTAGGCACAGATACGCAGTATTTT
CATSDQNRVGTDTQYF
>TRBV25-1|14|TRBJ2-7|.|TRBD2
TGTGCCAGCAGTGAACCGGGGGGTGCCTACGAGCAGTACTTC
CASSEPGGAYEQYF
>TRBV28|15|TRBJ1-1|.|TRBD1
TGTGCCAGCACCCCTTCCGGGACAGCGAACACTGAAGCTTTCTTT
CASTPSGTANTEAFF
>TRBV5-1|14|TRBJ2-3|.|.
TGCGCCAGCCGGAGGGGTATTAGCACAGATACGCAGTATTTT
CASRRGISTDTQYF
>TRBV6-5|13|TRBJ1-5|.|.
TGTGCCAGCGCCTATAATAGCAATCAGCCCCAGCATTTT
CASAYNSNQPQHF
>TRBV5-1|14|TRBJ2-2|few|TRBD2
TGCGCCAGCAGCTTAGATCTAGCGGCCGGGGAGCTGTTTTTT
CASSLDLAAGELFF
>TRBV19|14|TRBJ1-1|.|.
TGTGCCAGTAGTATAGCGGGGCGGAGGACTGAAGCTTTCTTT
CASSIAGRRTEAFF
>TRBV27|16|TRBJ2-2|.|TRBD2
TGTGCCAGCAGGGTGCTAGCGGGAGGGCCCACCGGGGAGCTGTTTTTT
CASRVLAGGPTGELFF
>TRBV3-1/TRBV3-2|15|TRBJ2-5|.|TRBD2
TGTGCCAGCAGCCAAGCGGGACTAGCCCAAGAGACCCAGTACTTC
CASSQAGLAQETQYF
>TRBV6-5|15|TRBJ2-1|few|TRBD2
TGTGCCAGCAGCTTTAGCGGGAGCTCCTACAATGAGCAGTTCTTC
CASSFSGSSYNEQFF
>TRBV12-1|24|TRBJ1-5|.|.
TGTGCCAGCAGCTTTGCCCTAAGACGCCTACCGGGACAGGGGTTCCACTATAGCAATCAGCCCCAGCATTTT
CASSFALRRLPGQGFHYSNQPQHF
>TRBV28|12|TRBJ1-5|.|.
TGTGCCAGCAGTTTCCTTGGGTGGCCCCAGCATTTT
CASSFLGWPQHF
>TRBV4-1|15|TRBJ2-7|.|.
TGCGCCAGCAGCCAAGGTCGACAGGAAACCTACGAGCAGTACTTC
CASSQGRQETYEQYF